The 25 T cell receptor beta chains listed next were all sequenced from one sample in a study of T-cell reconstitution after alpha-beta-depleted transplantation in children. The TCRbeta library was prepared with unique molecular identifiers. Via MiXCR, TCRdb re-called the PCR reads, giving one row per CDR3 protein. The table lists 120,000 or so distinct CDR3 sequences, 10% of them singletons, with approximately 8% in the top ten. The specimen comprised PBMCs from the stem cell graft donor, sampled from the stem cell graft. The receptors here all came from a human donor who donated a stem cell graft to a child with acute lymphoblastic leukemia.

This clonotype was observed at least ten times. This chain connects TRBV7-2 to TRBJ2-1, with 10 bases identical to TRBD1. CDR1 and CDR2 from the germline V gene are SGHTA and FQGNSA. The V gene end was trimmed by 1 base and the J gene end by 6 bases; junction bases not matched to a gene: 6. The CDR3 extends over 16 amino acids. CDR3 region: CASSLVRDRGGNEQFF. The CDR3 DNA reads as TGTGCCAGCAGCTTAGTTCGGGACAGGGGAGGCAATGAGCAGTTCTTC.

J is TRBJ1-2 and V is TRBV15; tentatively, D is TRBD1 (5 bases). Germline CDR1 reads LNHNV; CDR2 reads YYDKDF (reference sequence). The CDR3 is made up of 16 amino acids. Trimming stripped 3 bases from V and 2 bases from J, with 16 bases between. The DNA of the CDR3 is TGTGCCACCAGCAGTCCAGACAGAACACCGAACTATGGCTACACCTTC. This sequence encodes CATSSPDRTPNYGYTF.

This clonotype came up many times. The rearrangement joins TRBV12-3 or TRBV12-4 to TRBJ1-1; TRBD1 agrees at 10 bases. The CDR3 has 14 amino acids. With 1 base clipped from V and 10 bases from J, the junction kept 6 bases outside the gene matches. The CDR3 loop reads CASSLGGQGGRAFF. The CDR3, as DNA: TGTGCCAGCAGTTTAGGAGGACAGGGGGGGCGAGCTTTCTTT.

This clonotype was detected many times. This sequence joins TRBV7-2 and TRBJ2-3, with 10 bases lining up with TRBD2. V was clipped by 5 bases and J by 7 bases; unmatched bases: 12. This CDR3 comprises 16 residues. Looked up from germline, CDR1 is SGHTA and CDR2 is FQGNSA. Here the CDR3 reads CASSTSLAGLGNTQYF. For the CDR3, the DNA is TGTGCCAGCAGCACGTCACTAGCGGGGCTCGGGAATACGCAGTATTTT.

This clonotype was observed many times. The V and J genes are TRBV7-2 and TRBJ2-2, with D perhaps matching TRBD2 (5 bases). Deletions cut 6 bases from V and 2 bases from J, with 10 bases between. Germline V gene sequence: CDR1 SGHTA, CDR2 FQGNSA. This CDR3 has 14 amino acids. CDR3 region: CASRRTPNTGELFF. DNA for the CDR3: TGTGCCAGCAGGCGGACTCCTAACACCGGGGAGCTGTTTTTT.

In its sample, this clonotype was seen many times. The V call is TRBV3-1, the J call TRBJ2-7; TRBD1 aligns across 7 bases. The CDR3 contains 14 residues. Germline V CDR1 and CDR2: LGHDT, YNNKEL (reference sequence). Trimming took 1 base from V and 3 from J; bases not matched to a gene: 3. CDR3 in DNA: TGTGCCAGCAGCCAAGCCAGGGGGTACTACGAGCAGTACTTC. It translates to CASSQARGYYEQYF.

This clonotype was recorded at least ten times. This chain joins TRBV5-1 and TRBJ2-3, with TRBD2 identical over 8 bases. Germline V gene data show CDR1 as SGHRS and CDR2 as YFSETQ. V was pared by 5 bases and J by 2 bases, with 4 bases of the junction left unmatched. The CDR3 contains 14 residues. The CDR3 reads CASRTSGPTDTQYF. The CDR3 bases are TGCGCCAGCAGAACTAGCGGACCCACAGATACGCAGTATTTT.

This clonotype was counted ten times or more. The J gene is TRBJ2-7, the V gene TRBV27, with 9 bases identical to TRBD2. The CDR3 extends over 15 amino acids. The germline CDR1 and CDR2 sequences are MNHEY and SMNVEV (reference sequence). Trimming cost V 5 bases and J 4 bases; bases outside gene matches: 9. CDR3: CASSLRLAARYEQYF. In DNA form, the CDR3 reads TGTGCCAGCAGTCTCCGACTAGCGGCGCGGTACGAGCAGTACTTC.

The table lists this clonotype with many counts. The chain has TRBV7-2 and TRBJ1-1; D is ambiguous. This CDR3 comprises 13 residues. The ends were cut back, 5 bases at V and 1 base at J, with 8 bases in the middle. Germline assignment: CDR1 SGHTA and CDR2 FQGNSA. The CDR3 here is CASSGFRNTEAFF. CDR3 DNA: TGTGCCAGCAGCGGCTTTCGGAACACTGAAGCTTTCTTT.

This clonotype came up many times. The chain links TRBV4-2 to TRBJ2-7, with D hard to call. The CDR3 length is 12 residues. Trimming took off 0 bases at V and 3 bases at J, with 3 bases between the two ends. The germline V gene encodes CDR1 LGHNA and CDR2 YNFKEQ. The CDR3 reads CASSQDNYEQYF. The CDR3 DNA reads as TGTGCCAGCAGCCAAGATAACTACGAGCAGTACTTC.

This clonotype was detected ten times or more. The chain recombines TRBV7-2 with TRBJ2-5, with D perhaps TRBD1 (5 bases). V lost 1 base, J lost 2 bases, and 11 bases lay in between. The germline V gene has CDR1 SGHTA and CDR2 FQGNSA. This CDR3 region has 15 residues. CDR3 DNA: TGTGCCAGCAGCTTAGTTTGGGCAGGGCAAGAGACCCAGTACTTC. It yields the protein CASSLVWAGQETQYF.

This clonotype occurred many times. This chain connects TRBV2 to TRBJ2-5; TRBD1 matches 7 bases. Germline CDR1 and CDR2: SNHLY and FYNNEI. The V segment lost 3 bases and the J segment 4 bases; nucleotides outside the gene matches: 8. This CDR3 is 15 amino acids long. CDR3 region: CASSDGTVRGETQYF. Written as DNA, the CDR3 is TGTGCCAGCAGTGACGGGACAGTGAGAGGAGAGACCCAGTACTTC.

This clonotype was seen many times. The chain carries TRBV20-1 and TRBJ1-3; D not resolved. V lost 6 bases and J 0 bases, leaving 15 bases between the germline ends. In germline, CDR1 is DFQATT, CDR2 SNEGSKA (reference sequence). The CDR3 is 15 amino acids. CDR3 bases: TGCAGTGCCGTCAGCCTAGTGAACTCTGGAAACACCATATATTTT. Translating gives CSAVSLVNSGNTIYF.

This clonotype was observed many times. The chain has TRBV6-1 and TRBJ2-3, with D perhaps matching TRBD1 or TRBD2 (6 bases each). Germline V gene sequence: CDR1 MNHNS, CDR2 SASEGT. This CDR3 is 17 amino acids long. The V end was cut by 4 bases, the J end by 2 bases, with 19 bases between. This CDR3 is CASSARGRLLITDTQYF. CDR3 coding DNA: TGTGCCAGCAGTGCGAGGGGGAGGCTACTAATCACAGATACGCAGTATTTT.

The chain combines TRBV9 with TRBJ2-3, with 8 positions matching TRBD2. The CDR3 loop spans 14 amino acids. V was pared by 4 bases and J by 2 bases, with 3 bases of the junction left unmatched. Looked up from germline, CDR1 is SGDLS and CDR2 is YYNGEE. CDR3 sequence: CASSHSGATDTQYF. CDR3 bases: TGTGCCAGCAGCCATAGCGGGGCCACAGATACGCAGTATTTT. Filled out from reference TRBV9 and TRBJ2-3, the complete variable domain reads DSGVTQTPKHLITATGQRVTLRCSPRSGDLSVYWYQQSLDQGLQFLIQYYNGEERAKGNILERFSAQQFPDLHSELNLSSLELGDSALYFCASSHSGATDTQYFGPGTRLTVL.

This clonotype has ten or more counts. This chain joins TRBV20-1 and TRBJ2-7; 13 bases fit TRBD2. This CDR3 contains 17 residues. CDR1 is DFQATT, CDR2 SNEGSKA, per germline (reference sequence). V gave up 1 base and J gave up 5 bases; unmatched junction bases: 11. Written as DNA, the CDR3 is TGCAGTGCTAGAGGGGGTGCCGGACTAGCGGGAGAGAACGAGCAGTACTTC. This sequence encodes CSARGGAGLAGENEQYF.

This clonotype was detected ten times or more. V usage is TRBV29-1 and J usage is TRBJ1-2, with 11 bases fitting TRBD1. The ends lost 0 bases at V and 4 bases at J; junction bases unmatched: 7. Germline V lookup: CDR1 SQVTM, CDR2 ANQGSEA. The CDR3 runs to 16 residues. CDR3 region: CSVEDPRTGGLYGYTF. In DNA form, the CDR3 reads TGCAGCGTTGAAGACCCCAGGACAGGGGGCCTCTATGGCTACACCTTC. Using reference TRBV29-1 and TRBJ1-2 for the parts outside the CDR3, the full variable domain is SAVISQKPSRDICQRGTSLTIQCQVDSQVTMMFWYRQQPGQSLTLIATANQGSEATYESGFVIDKFPISRPNLTFSTLTVSNMSPEDSSIYLCSVEDPRTGGLYGYTFGSGTRLTVV.

The CDR3 region is CASTRGLAGPSSYNEQFF. The DNA for the CDR3 is TGTGCCTCCACCCGGGGTCTAGCGGGACCTAGCTCCTACAATGAGCAGTTCTTC. The genes are TRBV3-2 and TRBJ2-1; the D call TRBD2 from the table was never checked on the DNA. TRBV3-2 has pseudogene status. This CDR3 has 18 amino acids.

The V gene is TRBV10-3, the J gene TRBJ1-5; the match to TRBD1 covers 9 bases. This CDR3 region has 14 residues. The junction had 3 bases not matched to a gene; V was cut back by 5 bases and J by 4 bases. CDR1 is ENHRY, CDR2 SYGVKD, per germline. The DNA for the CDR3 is TGTGCCATCAGTCCGGGACAGGGAAATCAGCCCCAGCATTTT. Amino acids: CAISPGQGNQPQHF.

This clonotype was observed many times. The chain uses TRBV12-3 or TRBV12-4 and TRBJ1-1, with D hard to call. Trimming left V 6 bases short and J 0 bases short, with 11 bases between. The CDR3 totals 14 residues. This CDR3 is CASRLGMLNTEAFF. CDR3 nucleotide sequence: TGTGCCAGCAGGCTAGGGATGTTGAACACTGAAGCTTTCTTT.

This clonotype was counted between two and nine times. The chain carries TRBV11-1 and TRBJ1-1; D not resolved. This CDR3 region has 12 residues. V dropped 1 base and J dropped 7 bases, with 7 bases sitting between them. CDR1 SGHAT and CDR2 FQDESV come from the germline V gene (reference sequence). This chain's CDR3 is CASSLEWGEAFF. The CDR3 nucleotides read TGTGCCAGCAGCTTAGAATGGGGTGAAGCTTTCTTT.

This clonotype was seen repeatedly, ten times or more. CDR3 in DNA: TGTGCCAGCAGCGTAGTTGGTCTGACGGACACCGGGGAGCTGTTTTTT. Residues: CASSVVGLTDTGELFF. J is TRBJ2-2 and V is TRBV9, with no clear D. Germline CDR1 and CDR2: SGDLS and YYNGEE. The CDR3 length is 16 residues. V lost 0 bases, J lost 3 bases, and 12 bases lay in between.

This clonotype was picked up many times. CDR3 nucleotide sequence: TGTGCCAGCAGTTCCCTCGGACAGCCCCAGCATTTT. This encodes CASSSLGQPQHF. V and J are TRBV28 and TRBJ1-5; D is unclear. The CDR3 is 12 amino acids. Trimming pared 4 bases from V and 7 bases from J, leaving 8 bases between. Germline assignment: CDR1 MDHEN and CDR2 SYDVKM.

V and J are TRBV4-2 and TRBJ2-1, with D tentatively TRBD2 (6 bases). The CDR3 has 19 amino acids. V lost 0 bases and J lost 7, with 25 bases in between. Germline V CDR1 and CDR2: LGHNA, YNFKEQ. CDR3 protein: CASSQDGSGIKGATNEQFF. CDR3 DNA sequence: TGTGCCAGCAGCCAAGATGGTAGCGGAATCAAAGGGGCCACGAATGAGCAGTTCTTC.

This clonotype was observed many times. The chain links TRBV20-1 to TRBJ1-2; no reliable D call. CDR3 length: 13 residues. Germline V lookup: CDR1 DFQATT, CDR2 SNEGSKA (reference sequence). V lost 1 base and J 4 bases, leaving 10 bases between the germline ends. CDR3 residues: CSARVPGIYGYTF. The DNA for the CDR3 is TGCAGTGCTAGAGTCCCGGGGATCTATGGCTACACCTTC.